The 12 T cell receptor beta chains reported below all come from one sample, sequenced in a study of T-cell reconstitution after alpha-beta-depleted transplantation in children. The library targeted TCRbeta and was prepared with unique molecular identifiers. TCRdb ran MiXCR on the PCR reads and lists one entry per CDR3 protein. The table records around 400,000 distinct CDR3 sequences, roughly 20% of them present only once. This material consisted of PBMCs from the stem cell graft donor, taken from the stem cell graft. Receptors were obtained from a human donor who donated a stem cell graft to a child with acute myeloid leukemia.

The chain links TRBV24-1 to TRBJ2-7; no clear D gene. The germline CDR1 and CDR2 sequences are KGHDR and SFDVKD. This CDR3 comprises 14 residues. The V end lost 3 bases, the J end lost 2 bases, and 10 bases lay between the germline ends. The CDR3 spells CATSDRESPYEQYF. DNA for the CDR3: TGTGCCACCAGTGATCGTGAGAGTCCCTACGAGCAGTACTTC.

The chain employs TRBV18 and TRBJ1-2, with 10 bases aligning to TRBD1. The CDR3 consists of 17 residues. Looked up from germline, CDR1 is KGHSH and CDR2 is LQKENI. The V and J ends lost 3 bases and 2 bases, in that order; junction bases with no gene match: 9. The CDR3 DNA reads TGTGCCAGCTCACCGGGGGGGACAGGGGCCTTCAACTATGGCTACACCTTC. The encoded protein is CASSPGGTGAFNYGYTF.

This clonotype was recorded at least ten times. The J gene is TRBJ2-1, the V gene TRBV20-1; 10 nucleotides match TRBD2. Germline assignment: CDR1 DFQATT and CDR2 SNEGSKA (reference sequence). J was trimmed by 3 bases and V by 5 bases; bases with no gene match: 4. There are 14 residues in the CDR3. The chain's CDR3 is CSAGLAALYNEQFF. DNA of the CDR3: TGCAGTGCTGGACTAGCGGCCCTCTACAATGAGCAGTTCTTC.

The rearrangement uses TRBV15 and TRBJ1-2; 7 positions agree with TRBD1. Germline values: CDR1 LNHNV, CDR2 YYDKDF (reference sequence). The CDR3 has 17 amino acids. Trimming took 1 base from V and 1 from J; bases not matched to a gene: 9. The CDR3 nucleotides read TGTGCCACCAGCAGAGGGGCGAGGGGGCGCGATAACTATGGCTACACCTTC. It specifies CATSRGARGRDNYGYTF.

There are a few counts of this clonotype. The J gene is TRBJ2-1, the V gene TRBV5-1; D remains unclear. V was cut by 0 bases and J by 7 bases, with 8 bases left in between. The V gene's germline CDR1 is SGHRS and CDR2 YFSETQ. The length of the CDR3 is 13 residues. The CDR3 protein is CASSLARLNEQFF. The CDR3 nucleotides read TGCGCCAGCAGCTTGGCCCGGTTGAATGAGCAGTTCTTC.

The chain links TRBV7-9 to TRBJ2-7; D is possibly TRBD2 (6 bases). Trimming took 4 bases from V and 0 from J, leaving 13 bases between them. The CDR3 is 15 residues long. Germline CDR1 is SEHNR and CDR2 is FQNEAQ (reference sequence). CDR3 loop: CASSWSSDSSYEQYF. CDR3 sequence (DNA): TGTGCCAGCAGCTGGTCTAGCGATAGCTCCTACGAGCAGTACTTC. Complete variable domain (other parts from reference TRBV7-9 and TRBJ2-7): DTGVSQNPRHKITKRGQNVTFRCDPISEHNRLYWYRQTLGQGPEFLTYFQNEAQLEKSRLLSDRFSAERPKGSFSTLEIQRTEQGDSAMYLCASSWSSDSSYEQYFGPGTRLTVT.

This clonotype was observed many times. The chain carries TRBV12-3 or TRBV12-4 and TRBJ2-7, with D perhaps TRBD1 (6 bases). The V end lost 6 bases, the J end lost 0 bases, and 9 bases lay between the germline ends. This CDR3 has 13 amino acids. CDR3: CASRTDSSYEQYF. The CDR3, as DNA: TGTGCCAGCAGAACGGACAGCTCCTACGAGCAGTACTTC.

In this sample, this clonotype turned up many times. CDR3 region: CASRFSGSYNEQFF. The CDR3 nucleotides read TGTGCCAGCAGGTTTAGCGGCTCATACAATGAGCAGTTCTTC. The J gene is TRBJ2-1, the V gene TRBV28; tentatively, D is TRBD2 (6 bases). Germline V gives CDR1 MDHEN, CDR2 SYDVKM. The V and J ends lost 6 bases and 4 bases respectively, with 13 bases between them. This CDR3 has 14 amino acids.

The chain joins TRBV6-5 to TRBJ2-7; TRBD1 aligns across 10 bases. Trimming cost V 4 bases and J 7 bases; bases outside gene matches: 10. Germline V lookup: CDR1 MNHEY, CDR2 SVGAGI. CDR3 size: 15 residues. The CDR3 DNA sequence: TGTGCCAGCAGTTCTCCGGGACAGGGGCGTCGGGAGCAGTACTTC. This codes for CASSSPGQGRREQYF.

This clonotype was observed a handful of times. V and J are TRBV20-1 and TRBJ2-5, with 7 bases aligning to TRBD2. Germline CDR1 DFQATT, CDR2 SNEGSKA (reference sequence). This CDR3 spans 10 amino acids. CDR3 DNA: TGCGGGGCGGGAGCGGGGAGGCAGTACTTC. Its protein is CGAGAGRQYF.

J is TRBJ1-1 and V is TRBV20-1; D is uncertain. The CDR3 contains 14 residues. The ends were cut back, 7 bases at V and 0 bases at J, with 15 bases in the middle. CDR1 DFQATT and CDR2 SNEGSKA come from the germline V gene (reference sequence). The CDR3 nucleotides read TGCAGTGTCTCCTCCGGCCTGCTGAACACTGAAGCTTTCTTT. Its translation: CSVSSGLLNTEAFF.

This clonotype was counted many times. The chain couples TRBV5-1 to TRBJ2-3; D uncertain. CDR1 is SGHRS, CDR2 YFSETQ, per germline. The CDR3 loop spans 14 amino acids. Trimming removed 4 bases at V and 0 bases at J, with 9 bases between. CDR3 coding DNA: TGCGCCAGCAGCATACATCACAGCACAGATACGCAGTATTTT. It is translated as CASSIHHSTDTQYF.